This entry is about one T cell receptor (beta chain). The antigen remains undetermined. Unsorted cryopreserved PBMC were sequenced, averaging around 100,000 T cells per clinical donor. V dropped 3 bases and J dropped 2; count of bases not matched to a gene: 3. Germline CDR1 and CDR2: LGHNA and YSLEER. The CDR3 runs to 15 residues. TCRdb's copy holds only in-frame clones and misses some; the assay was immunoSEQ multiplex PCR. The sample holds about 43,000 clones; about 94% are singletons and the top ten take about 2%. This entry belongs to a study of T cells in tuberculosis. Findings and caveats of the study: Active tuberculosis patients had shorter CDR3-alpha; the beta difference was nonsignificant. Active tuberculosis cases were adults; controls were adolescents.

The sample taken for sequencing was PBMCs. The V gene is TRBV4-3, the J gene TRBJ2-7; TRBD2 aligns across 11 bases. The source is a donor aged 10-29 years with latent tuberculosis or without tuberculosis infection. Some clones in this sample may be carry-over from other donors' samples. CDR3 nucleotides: TGCGCCAGCAGCCATAGCGGGGGGGCCCCCTACGAGCAGTACTTC. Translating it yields CASSHSGGAPYEQYF.